One sample yielded the 22 T cell receptor beta chains listed below, sequenced in a study of OX40 agonist ivuxolimab in advanced cancers. Profiled with immunoSEQ multiplex PCR; TCRdb holds only in-frame clones, not every one. The sample shows tens of thousands of clones, about 82% of them seen only once. The source was CD4+ or CD8+ T cells sorted from blood, collected in a trial of the OX40 agonist ivuxolimab. The receptors come from an adult with an advanced solid tumor such as melanoma, head and neck, liver or kidney cancer.

This chain uses TRBV13 with TRBJ2-2; tentative D call: TRBD2 (5 bases). The CDR3 extends over 16 amino acids. The V and J ends lost 3 bases and 0 bases respectively, with 11 bases between them. CDR1 PRHDT and CDR2 FYEKMQ come from the germline V gene (reference sequence). CDR3 sequence reads: CASSFRGGSNTGELFF. DNA of the CDR3: TGTGCCAGCAGCTTCAGAGGAGGTTCGAACACCGGGGAGCTGTTTTTT.

J is TRBJ2-5 and V is TRBV4-1, with 7 positions matching TRBD2. Germline assignment: CDR1 MGHRA and CDR2 YSYEKL. This CDR3 contains 15 residues. Trimming took 2 bases from V and 5 from J; bases not matched to a gene: 8. The CDR3 region is CASSQPGLERETQYF. CDR3 sequence (DNA): TGCGCCAGCAGCCAACCAGGACTAGAACGTGAGACCCAGTACTTC.

This clone has just a few counts. The chain couples TRBV30 to TRBJ1-5; the D gene is possibly TRBD1 (6 bases). Germline CDR1 is GTSNPN and CDR2 is SVGIG (reference sequence). CDR3 size: 14 residues. V lost 3 bases and J 2 bases, leaving 11 bases between the germline ends. This CDR3 reads CAWSPGVGNQPQHF. CDR3 coding DNA: TGTGCCTGGAGCCCAGGGGTGGGCAATCAGCCCCAGCATTTT.

This chain connects TRBV27 to TRBJ2-5, with D maybe TRBD2 (7 bases). The germline CDR1 and CDR2 sequences are MNHEY and SMNVEV (reference sequence). Trimming pared 0 bases from V and 7 bases from J, leaving 9 bases between. CDR3 length: 13 residues. The CDR3 reads CASSLSRGGTQYF. In DNA form, the CDR3 reads TGTGCCAGCAGTTTATCGAGGGGGGGGACCCAGTACTTC.

DNA for the CDR3: TGTGCCAGCAGTGAAAAGATGAACACTGAAGCTTTCTTT. This gives the protein CASSEKMNTEAFF. V gene TRBV6-1 combines with J gene TRBJ1-1; D call uncertain. This CDR3 contains 13 residues. Germline V lookup: CDR1 MNHNS, CDR2 SASEGT. V was shortened by 2 bases and J by 0 bases, with 4 bases between the two germline ends.

The genes are TRBV20-1 and TRBJ2-7; no clear D gene. Germline V lookup: CDR1 DFQATT, CDR2 SNEGSKA (reference sequence). Trimming stripped 6 bases from V and 5 bases from J, with 8 bases between. The CDR3 totals 10 residues. The CDR3 loop reads CSAKTHEQYF. Written as DNA, the CDR3 is TGCAGTGCGAAGACCCACGAGCAGTACTTC.

This clone was seen once. This chain uses TRBV18 with TRBJ1-6; TRBD1 aligns across 7 bases. CDR1 is KGHSH, CDR2 LQKENI, per germline. CDR3 size: 14 residues. The trim removed 5 bases at V and 4 bases at J, leaving 2 bases unmatched. CDR3 bases: TGTGCCAGCTCATCGGACAGGTATAATTCACCCCTCCACTTT. Translating it yields CASSSDRYNSPLHF.

The chain uses TRBV28 and TRBJ1-4; a weak D match, TRBD1 (5 bases). CDR1 is MDHEN and CDR2 is SYDVKM in the germline V gene. Trimming took 4 bases from V and 7 from J, leaving 19 bases between them. This CDR3 contains 16 residues. CDR3 DNA sequence: TGTGCCAGCAGTTCCTCCGGGACCGAGGAGGGTGAAAAACTGTTTTTT. Residues: CASSSSGTEEGEKLFF. Variable domain in full (rest from reference TRBV28 and TRBJ1-4): DVKVTQSSRYLVKRTGEKVFLECVQDMDHENMFWYRQDPGLGLRLIYFSYDVKMKEKGDIPEGYSVSREKKERFSLILESASTNQTSMYLCASSSSGTEEGEKLFFGSGTQLSVL.

The chain recombines TRBV10-3 with TRBJ2-5; 8 bases align to TRBD1. With 3 bases clipped from V and 5 bases from J, the junction kept 8 bases outside the gene matches. CDR1 and CDR2 (germline): ENHRY, SYGVKD. The CDR3 is 15 amino acids. CDR3 in DNA: TGTGCCATCAGTGATGCTTTGACAGGGGCCGAGACCCAGTACTTC. It is translated as CAISDALTGAETQYF.

This clone was seen a single time. The chain recombines TRBV5-1 with TRBJ1-1; 7 bases align to TRBD1. V was clipped by 2 bases and J by 1 base; unmatched bases: 5. CDR1 is SGHRS and CDR2 is YFSETQ in the germline V gene. This CDR3 spans 15 amino acids. Here the CDR3 DNA reads TGCGCCAGCAGCTTATCAGGGGGAACGAACACTGAAGCTTTCTTT. This translates into CASSLSGGTNTEAFF.

The genes are TRBV5-1 and TRBJ2-1; 10 bases match TRBD1. V lost 4 bases and J lost 3; bases outside the gene matches: 7. The CDR3 has 16 residues. Germline values: CDR1 SGHRS, CDR2 YFSETQ. CDR3 in amino acids: CASSPLTGGFYNEQFF. CDR3 DNA sequence: TGCGCCAGCAGCCCGCTGACAGGGGGCTTCTACAATGAGCAGTTCTTC.

The chain couples TRBV5-8 to TRBJ2-3, with a tentative D call TRBD2 (6 bases). This CDR3 spans 13 amino acids. V was cut by 3 bases and J by 4 bases, with 9 bases left in between. CDR1 and CDR2 (germline): SGHTS, YDEGEE. The CDR3 bases are TGTGCCAGCAGCTCCGGGGAGGCAGATACGCAGTATTTT. Its protein is CASSSGEADTQYF.

This clone was seen more than once but under ten times. This chain connects TRBV10-3 to TRBJ1-5, with TRBD1 matching 9 bases. The CDR3 length is 13 residues. From germline, CDR1 is ENHRY and CDR2 SYGVKD. V was clipped by 6 bases and J by 6 bases; unmatched bases: 3. The CDR3, as DNA: TGTGCCATCAGGGGACAGGGTGGTCAGCCCCAGCATTTT. Translated, it gives CAIRGQGGQPQHF.

The CDR3 bases are TGTGCCAGCAGCCAGGGACAGGGGACAATTCAGCCCCAGCATTTT. This encodes CASSQGQGTIQPQHF. The J gene is TRBJ1-5, the V gene TRBV5-6, with TRBD1 matching over 10 bases. The CDR3 is 15 residues long. With 4 bases clipped from V and 6 bases from J, the junction kept 7 bases outside the gene matches. Per the germline V gene, CDR1 is SGHDT and CDR2 is YYEEEE.

In regard to this clone: Its ends do not fully match the called genes, so a read error is possible. Within the sample, other DNA sequences also encode this same CDR3. The rearrangement joins TRBV2 to TRBJ1-1; D possibly corresponds to TRBD1 (5 bases). The germline V gene encodes CDR1 SNHLY and CDR2 FYNNEI. The CDR3 totals 17 residues. The CDR3 here is CASSEAPYETVFTEAFF. The CDR3 nucleotides read TGTGCCAGCAGTGAAGCTCCCTATGAGACAGTGTTCACTGAGGCTTTCTTT. The whole variable domain, remainder taken from reference TRBV2 and TRBJ1-1, is EPEVTQTPSHQVTQMGQEVILRCVPISNHLYFYWYRQILGQKVEFLVSFYNNEISEKSEIFDDQFSVERPDGSNFTLKIRSTKLEDSAMYFCASSEAPYETVFTEAFFGQGTRLTVV.

The genes are TRBV2 and TRBJ2-7; 7 bases line up with TRBD1. The CDR3 covers 14 residues. V was clipped by 5 bases and J by 1 base; unmatched bases: 5. Germline CDR1 and CDR2: SNHLY and FYNNEI. CDR3 bases: TGTGCCAGCAGTACCGGGACAGATTCCTACGAGCAGTACTTC. It encodes CASSTGTDSYEQYF.

V is TRBV19 and J is TRBJ2-5; 8 bases map to TRBD2. This CDR3 comprises 14 residues. Unmatched junction bases numbered 5, after V lost 1 base and J lost 7 bases. Looked up from germline, CDR1 is LNHDA and CDR2 is SQIVND (reference sequence). The DNA of the CDR3 is TGTGCCAGTAGTATAGGGGTCACTAGCGGGACCCAGTACTTC. It yields the protein CASSIGVTSGTQYF.

Details on this clone: The same CDR3 is also encoded by other DNA sequences in this sample. J is TRBJ1-4 and V is TRBV2; D unclear. The CDR3 covers 14 residues. Trimming removed 6 bases from V and 0 bases from J, with 8 bases in between. The germline gives CDR1 SNHLY, CDR2 FYNNEI. CDR3 DNA sequence: TGTGCCAGCAGCGGGCTCGCAACTAATGAAAAACTGTTTTTT. Its protein product is CASSGLATNEKLFF.

The CDR3 nucleotides read TGTGCCAGCAGTGGGGTAGCGGGGGGGCAAAATGAGCAGTTCTTC. This gives the protein CASSGVAGGQNEQFF. The chain joins TRBV2 to TRBJ2-1; 11 bases fit TRBD2. Germline-derived CDR1 and CDR2 are SNHLY and FYNNEI. The CDR3 spans 15 residues. V lost 4 bases, J lost 7 bases, and 6 bases stayed unmatched.

The genes are TRBV27 and TRBJ2-7, with TRBD1 matching over 8 bases. CDR3 length: 14 amino acids. Germline-derived CDR1 and CDR2 are MNHEY and SMNVEV (reference sequence). V lost 8 bases to trimming and J lost 2 bases; unmatched junction nucleotides: 8. As DNA, the CDR3 is TGTGCCAGCTCACGACAGGGGTCGACCTACGAGCAGTACTTC. It yields the protein CASSRQGSTYEQYF.

The chain links TRBV27 to TRBJ1-1; possibly TRBD1 for D (5 bases). V was clipped by 3 bases and J by 1 base, with 15 bases between them. Germline V gene data show CDR1 as MNHEY and CDR2 as SMNVEV (reference sequence). CDR3 size: 16 residues. This CDR3 reads CASSFNWGLGNTEAFF. In DNA form, the CDR3 reads TGTGCCAGCAGTTTCAATTGGGGGTTGGGGAACACTGAAGCTTTCTTT.

This clone was recorded only once. The CDR3 loop is CASSRGPNQPQHF. The CDR3 nucleotides are TGTGCCAGCAGTAGAGGGCCGAATCAGCCCCAGCATTTT. The chain uses TRBV28 and TRBJ1-5; D uncertain. Trimming took 5 bases from V and 4 from J, leaving 9 bases between them. The germline gives CDR1 MDHEN, CDR2 SYDVKM. The CDR3 contains 13 residues.